Listed below are T cell receptor beta chains from one sample, sequenced in a study of siplizumab effects on memory and regulatory T cells. Clones were read by immunoSEQ multiplex PCR, and TCRdb kept only the in-frame ones, dropping some. Here the sample spans 50,000 or so clones, about 97% being singletons. Sequencing was performed on naive CD4+ T cells sorted from blood. The receptors originated from a human donor in good health. Each CDR3 is given with its conserved first and last residue. A D gene is named only where the DNA matches it firmly. Only part of the rows carry a size: once, few, many, or a class if the clone is expanded.

length	D	J	V	size	CDR3	DNA
11	-	TRBJ2-5	TRBV7-6	-	CASSLVETQYF	TGTGCCAGCAGCCTGGTTGAGACCCAGTACTTC
19	TRBD1	TRBJ1-1	TRBV11-2	-	CASSLELPGTGRGNTEAFF	TGTGCCAGCAGCTTAGAGTTGCCCGGGACAGGGCGTGGGAACACTGAAGCTTTCTTT
15	-	TRBJ2-7	TRBV6-5	-	CASSRGDTLPYEQYF	TGTGCCAGCAGTAGGGGGGACACCCTTCCCTACGAGCAGTACTTC
13	-	TRBJ1-5	TRBV19	-	CASTLTVNQPQHF	TGTGCCAGTACCTTGACAGTGAATCAGCCCCAGCATTTT
14	-	TRBJ1-2	TRBV6-1	-	CASSASQGMEGYTF	TGTGCCAGCAGTGCCTCTCAGGGGATGGAGGGCTACACCTTC
16	-	TRBJ1-4	TRBV12-5	once	CASGLVPPEGGEKLFF	TGTGCTAGTGGTTTGGTACCCCCAGAAGGCGGTGAAAAACTGTTTTTT
16	-	TRBJ2-6	TRBV5-1	once	CASSLNTLSGANVLTF	TGCGCCAGCAGCTTGAACACCCTCTCTGGGGCCAACGTCCTGACTTTC
13	TRBD1	TRBJ2-7	TRBV19	-	CASRGQGRGEQYF	TGTGCCAGTAGGGGACAGGGACGGGGCGAGCAGTACTTC
15	TRBD1	TRBJ2-7	TRBV6-1	-	CASSGSTGGVREQYF	TGTGCCAGCAGTGGGTCGACAGGGGGAGTTAGGGAGCAGTACTTC
15	-	TRBJ1-4	TRBV28	-	CASSLLGAPNEKLFF	TGTGCCAGCAGTTTATTGGGGGCGCCAAATGAAAAACTGTTTTTT
15	-	TRBJ2-1	TRBV7-2	-	CASSLEILRNIEQFF	TGTGCCAGCAGCTTAGAAATCCTTCGGAACATTGAGCAGTTCTTC
18	TRBD2	TRBJ2-4	TRBV9	-	CASSVVHGASGFKNIQYF	TGTGCCAGCAGCGTAGTCCACGGGGCTAGCGGATTCAAAAACATTCAGTACTTC
18	TRBD2	TRBJ2-1	TRBV18	-	CASSPGLAGESRYNEQFF	TGTGCCAGCTCACCAGGACTAGCGGGAGAATCCCGCTACAATGAGCAGTTCTTC
12	-	TRBJ2-7	TRBV6-5	-	CASSFLRGEQYF	TGTGCCAGCAGTTTTTTACGGGGGGAGCAGTACTTC
14	-	TRBJ1-5	TRBV4-1	-	CASSQERSNQPQHF	TGCGCCAGCAGCCAAGAACGGAGCAATCAGCCCCAGCATTTT
14	-	TRBJ2-1	TRBV5-5	-	CASSFLRGGHEQFF	TGTGCCAGCAGCTTCCTGAGGGGGGGTCATGAGCAGTTCTTC
12	TRBD2	TRBJ2-3	TRBV7-3	-	CASSAGGDTQYF	TGTGCCAGCAGCGCGGGGGGAGATACGCAGTATTTT
15	-	TRBJ1-2	TRBV5-1	-	CASSNPPEGSYGYTF	TGCGCCAGCAGCAACCCCCCGGAGGGGAGCTATGGCTACACCTTC
15	TRBD1	TRBJ1-1	TRBV7-2	-	CASSPTRDRGTEAFF	TGTGCCAGCAGCCCTACCCGGGACAGGGGCACTGAAGCTTTCTTT
14	TRBD2	TRBJ2-3	TRBV7-3	-	CASSLLGGTDTQYF	TGTGCCAGCAGCTTACTGGGGGGGACAGATACGCAGTATTTT
14	TRBD1	TRBJ2-1	TRBV6-1	-	CASSEVDRVNEQFF	TGTGCCAGCAGTGAAGTAGACAGGGTTAATGAGCAGTTCTTC
17	-	TRBJ2-1	TRBV7-9	-	CASSLDVGGGFYNEQFF	TGTGCCAGCAGCTTAGATGTGGGGGGCGGTTTCTACAATGAGCAGTTCTTC
14	TRBD1	TRBJ1-5	TRBV2	once	CASSTGVFNQPQHF	TGTGCCAGCAGCACAGGGGTCTTCAATCAGCCCCAGCATTTT
12	-	TRBJ2-7	TRBV6-5	-	CASSRGRYEQYF	TGTGCCAGCAGTCGAGGGCGGTACGAGCAGTACTTC
14	TRBD1	TRBJ1-2	TRBV7-8	once	CASSPTDRDRGYTF	TGTGCCAGCAGCCCTACCGACAGGGACCGCGGCTACACCTTC
15	TRBD2	TRBJ2-5	TRBV19	-	CASSIRRERGETQYF	TGTGCCAGTAGTATAAGGCGGGAGCGTGGGGAGACCCAGTACTTC
12	-	TRBJ1-1	TRBV7-9	-	CATRTVNTEAFF	TGTGCCACTCGGACGGTGAACACTGAAGCTTTCTTT
14	-	TRBJ1-1	TRBV6-1	-	CASSERGAITEAFF	TGTGCCAGCAGTGAACGCGGGGCAATCACTGAAGCTTTCTTT
16	TRBD1	TRBJ2-5	TRBV5-6	-	CASSLAYRGRRETQYF	TGTGCCAGCAGCTTGGCCTACAGGGGGCGCCGTGAGACCCAGTACTTC
16	TRBD2	TRBJ2-1	TRBV7-9	-	CASSLSSGKSYNEQFF	TGTGCCAGCAGCCTTTCTAGCGGGAAGTCCTACAATGAGCAGTTCTTC
14	-	TRBJ2-7	TRBV4-3	-	CASSPWTNSYEQYF	TGCGCCAGCAGCCCTTGGACTAACTCCTACGAGCAGTACTTC
15	TRBD2	TRBJ2-2	TRBV6-1	-	CASSLTSGNTGELFF	TGTGCCAGCAGCTTGACTAGCGGGAACACCGGGGAGCTGTTTTTT
15	-	TRBJ1-5	TRBV30	-	CAWSAGSYLNQPQHF	TGTGCCTGGAGTGCCGGGTCTTATCTAAATCAGCCCCAGCATTTT
17	-	TRBJ1-2	TRBV19	-	CASSIWRRGGALSGYTF	TGTGCCAGTAGTATTTGGCGCCGGGGGGGCGCTTTAAGTGGCTACACCTTC
15	TRBD2	TRBJ2-1	TRBV7-9	-	CASSLVAGPYNEQFF	TGTGCCAGCAGCTTAGTAGCGGGGCCTTACAATGAGCAGTTCTTC
16	-	TRBJ1-3	TRBV9	-	CASSVAGQLSGNTIYF	TGTGCCAGCAGCGTCGCGGGGCAGCTCTCTGGAAACACCATATATTTT
11	-	TRBJ2-1	TRBV18	-	CASSPGTEQFF	TGTGCCAGCTCACCAGGGACAGAGCAGTTCTTC
11	-	TRBJ1-2	TRBV10-1	-	CASNRKDGYTF	TGCGCCAGCAACAGGAAAGATGGCTACACCTTC
15	TRBD1	TRBJ2-7	TRBV7-8	-	CASSYRDRAHYEQYF	TGTGCCAGCAGCTACCGGGACAGGGCGCACTACGAGCAGTACTTC
15	-	TRBJ1-3	TRBV6-5	once	CASIPDQPTGNTIYF	TGTGCCAGCATTCCAGACCAACCAACTGGAAACACCATATATTTT
16	-	TRBJ1-1	TRBV19	-	CASRTVPGLANTEAFF	TGTGCCAGTAGGACAGTTCCGGGACTGGCGAACACTGAAGCTTTCTTT